The present T cell receptor (beta chain) was sequenced within a study of T-cell reconstitution after alpha-beta-depleted transplantation in children. V was trimmed by 6 bases and J by 1 base, leaving 13 bases between them. The CDR3 spans 15 residues. Germline CDR1 MNHNS, CDR2 SASEGT. Unique molecular identifiers were incorporated during preparation of the TCRbeta library. MiXCR, applied by TCRdb to the PCR reads, yields one record per CDR3 protein. The sample contains just over 70,000 distinct CDR3 sequences, 6% to 8.5% of which appear only once. This clonotype was detected a few times. The chain couples TRBV6-1 to TRBJ1-5; D not resolved. This sample comprised PBMCs from the stem cell graft donor, obtained from the stem cell graft. This sequence was found in a human donor who donated a stem cell graft to a child with acute lymphoblastic leukemia. CDR3 coding DNA: TGTGCCAGCAGGGTGGGTAGACGGAGCAATCAGCCCCAGCATTTT. Amino acid sequence: CASRVGRRSNQPQHF.